A selection of T cell receptor beta chains follows, all from one sample in a study of identical twins. Using its own MiXCR run on the 5' RACE reads, TCRdb lists one record per CDR3 protein. The repertoire includes roughly 1.6 million distinct CDR3 sequences, about 32% of them detected once, and around 0.3% sits in the top ten. The sample comprised cord blood. These receptors all come from a newborn girl in good health. Each CDR3 is given with its conserved first and last residue. The D gene is left open where the match is weak. Clone size, where shown, is once, few, many, or a class for clones that have expanded.

d_gene | len | abundance | j_gene | v_gene | CDR3nt | CDR3aa
NA | 13 | few | TRBJ2-1 | TRBV12-3/TRBV12-4 | TGTGCCAGCAGTGTCACAGGGATCCATGAGCAGTTCTTC | CASSVTGIHEQFF
TRBD1 | 13 | NA | TRBJ1-1 | TRBV7-2 | TGTGCCAGCAGCCCGGGACAGCTCGCTGAAGCTTTCTTT | CASSPGQLAEAFF
TRBD2 | 17 | many | TRBJ2-1 | TRBV5-1 | TGCGCCAGCAGCTTAGGACTAGCGGGGAGCTCCTACAATGAGCAGTTCTTC | CASSLGLAGSSYNEQFF
NA | 14 | NA | TRBJ1-1 | TRBV3-1 | TGTGCCAGCAGCCAAGGGTGGGGGGTCTCTGAAGCTTTCTTT | CASSQGWGVSEAFF
NA | 16 | NA | TRBJ1-6 | TRBV3-1 | TGTGCCAGCAGCCTCCGAACGGGACGGAATAATTCACCCCTCCACTTT | CASSLRTGRNNSPLHF
NA | 12 | few | TRBJ1-2 | TRBV20-1 | TGCAGTGCCGTGACACTTAACTATGGCTACACCTTC | CSAVTLNYGYTF
TRBD1 | 17 | few | TRBJ1-6 | TRBV20-1 | TGCAGTGCGAGACCACAGGGGAAGAGCTCCTATAATTCACCCCTCCACTTT | CSARPQGKSSYNSPLHF
NA | 14 | NA | TRBJ2-5 | TRBV7-7 | TGTGCTAGCAGCGCCAGGAACCCACAAGAGACCCAGTACTTC | CASSARNPQETQYF
NA | 13 | few | TRBJ1-2 | TRBV4-2 | TGTGCCAGCAGCCAAGAGTCGTGGAATGGCTACACCTTC | CASSQESWNGYTF
TRBD1 | 16 | NA | TRBJ1-2 | TRBV27 | TGTGCCAGCAGTCCGGACAGGTGGGGTTCTAACTATGGCTACACCTTC | CASSPDRWGSNYGYTF
NA | 13 | NA | TRBJ2-5 | TRBV12-5 | TGTGCTAGTGGTTTGGCGACCCAAGAGACCCAGTACTTC | CASGLATQETQYF
NA | 12 | few | TRBJ2-3 | TRBV30 | TGTGCCTGGAGTGTCAGCGCAGATACGCAGTATTTT | CAWSVSADTQYF
NA | 14 | few | TRBJ1-1 | TRBV5-1 | TGCGCCAGCAGCGCCGGGACATGGACCACTGAAGCTTTCTTT | CASSAGTWTTEAFF
TRBD2 | 21 | NA | TRBJ2-5 | TRBV28 | TGTGCCAGCAGTTTCGGTCTGGTTCGGACTAGCGGGAGGTACGAACAAGAGACCCAGTACTTC | CASSFGLVRTSGRYEQETQYF
NA | 16 | NA | TRBJ2-3 | TRBV6-2/TRBV6-3 | TGTGCCAGCAGTTACTTGCTCGGCTCTAGCACAGATACGCAGTATTTT | CASSYLLGSSTDTQYF
TRBD2 | 14 | many | TRBJ2-3 | TRBV3-1 | TGTGCCAGCAGTCCGACTAGCGGCACAGATACGCAGTATTTT | CASSPTSGTDTQYF
NA | 11 | NA | TRBJ2-3 | TRBV2 | TGTGCCAGCAGTGAAGCGGCTAGGCAGTATTTT | CASSEAARQYF
NA | 14 | NA | TRBJ1-4 | TRBV7-8 | TGTGCCAGCAGCTTAGAACCCAGAAGGGAAAAACTGTTTTTT | CASSLEPRREKLFF
TRBD2 | 16 | NA | TRBJ2-5 | TRBV4-2 | TGTGCCAGCAGCCAAGGGGAGGCGCGGGGGGACAATGAGCAGTACTTC | CASSQGEARGDNEQYF
NA | 13 | few | TRBJ1-2 | TRBV20-1 | TGCAGTGCTGCTCTTTCAGGGAGGTATGGCTACACCTTC | CSAALSGRYGYTF
NA | 15 | many | TRBJ2-7 | TRBV4-2 | TGTGCCAGCAGCCAAGAATCGGGGGACCACTACGAGCAGTACTTC | CASSQESGDHYEQYF
NA | 13 | once | TRBJ2-2 | TRBV20-1 | TGCAGTGTAAGGCAGCTGAACACCGGGGAGCTGTTTTTT | CSVRQLNTGELFF
TRBD2 | 13 | few | TRBJ2-3 | TRBV20-1 | TGCAGTTCACTAGCGGGCTTTACAGATACGCAGTATTTT | CSSLAGFTDTQYF
TRBD2 | 15 | many | TRBJ2-1 | TRBV20-1 | TGCAGTGCTAGATTGGTCCTAGCGGGGAGGTATGAGCAGTTCTTC | CSARLVLAGRYEQFF
NA | 13 | few | TRBJ2-5 | TRBV9 | TGTGCCAGCAGCGCAATAATAGGGGAGACCCAGTACTTC | CASSAIIGETQYF
NA | 15 | few | TRBJ1-4 | TRBV27 | TGTGCCAGCAGCAGAAAGGGGCGAACTAATGAAAAACTGTTTTTT | CASSRKGRTNEKLFF
NA | 13 | NA | TRBJ1-1 | TRBV10-3 | TGTGCCATCAGCCCTTCGGAAAGCACTGAAGCTTTCTTT | CAISPSESTEAFF
TRBD2 | 17 | NA | TRBJ2-3 | TRBV18 | TGTGCCAGCTCGGCAGGACTAGCGGGAGGTGGCACAGATACGCGGTATTTT | CASSAGLAGGGTDTRYF